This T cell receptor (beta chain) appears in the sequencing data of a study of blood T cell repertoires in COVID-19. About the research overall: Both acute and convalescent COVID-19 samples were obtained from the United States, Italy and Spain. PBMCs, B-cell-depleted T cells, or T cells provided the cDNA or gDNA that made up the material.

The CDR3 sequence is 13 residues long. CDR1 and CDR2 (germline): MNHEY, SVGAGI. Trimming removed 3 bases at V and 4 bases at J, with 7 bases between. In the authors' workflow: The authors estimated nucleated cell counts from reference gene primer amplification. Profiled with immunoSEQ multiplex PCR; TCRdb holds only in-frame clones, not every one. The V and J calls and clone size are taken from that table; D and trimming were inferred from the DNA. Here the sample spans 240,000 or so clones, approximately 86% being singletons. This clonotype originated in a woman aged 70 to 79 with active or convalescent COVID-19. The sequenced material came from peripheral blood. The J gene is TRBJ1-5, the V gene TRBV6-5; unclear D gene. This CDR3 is CASSYGENQPQHF. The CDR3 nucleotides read TGTGCCAGCAGTTATGGAGAGAATCAGCCCCAGCATTTT.